This TCR beta chain was observed in a study of T-cell memory formation after mild COVID-19. There are a few counts of this clonotype. MiXCR, run by TCRdb on the 5' RACE reads, gives a single entry per CDR3 protein. The sample consists of approximately 60,000 distinct CDR3 sequences, about a tenth of them appearing once. The CDR3 length is 14 residues. Trimming pared 6 bases from V and 6 bases from J, leaving 17 bases between. Germline-derived CDR1 and CDR2 are SGDLS and YYNGEE. The material sequenced was PBMCs or a T cell subset sorted from them (not recorded which). This clonotype was obtained from a man aged 18 to 35 who had mild COVID-19 (a few samples of this study predate the infection). Cell type and time point are not known. The chain joins TRBV9 to TRBJ2-3, with TRBD1 as a possible D gene (5 bases). In DNA, the CDR3 is TGTGCCAGCACCCAGGGTACCCGGCGGGATACGCAGTATTTT. Amino acids: CASTQGTRRDTQYF.